In its sample, the clone carrying this T cell receptor (beta chain) was seen a few times. As yet, its antigen is unknown. The treatment: approximately 10-day PBMC culture with coronavirus spike peptide pools or control peptides (ViraFEST assay). This record comes from a study of vaccination and CD4 T cells after COVID-19. An Oncomine TCR Beta short-read assay was used to sequence the DNA from cultured CD4+ T cells. TCRdb fed the PCR reads into MiXCR, producing one record per CDR3 protein. The sample holds under 20,000 distinct CDR3 sequences, 50% to 55% seen once. The CDR3 loop spans 15 amino acids. After removal of 0 bases from V and 5 bases from J, the junction contained 5 bases not matched to a gene. The germline CDR1 and CDR2 sequences are SGHTA and FQGNSA.

The sequence came from a human donor who had recovered from COVID-19. Sequencing used CD4+ T cells from blood, cultured in vitro. The rearrangement joins TRBV7-2 to TRBJ2-3; 7 positions agree with TRBD2. In DNA form, the CDR3 reads TGTGCCAGCAGCTTAGCCCTTGGGAGGGTAGATACGCAGTATTTT. Translated, it gives CASSLALGRVDTQYF.